A single sample is the source of the 25 T cell receptor beta chains below, sequenced in a study of blood T cell repertoires in COVID-19. The assay was immunoSEQ multiplex PCR, and TCRdb's table has in-frame clones only and misses some. This sample carries some 20,000 clones, over 85% of them seen once, and the ten largest clones take over 4%. The sample comprised peripheral blood. Every receptor here comes from a human donor in a cohort sampled during active COVID-19.

This clone occurred once. This sequence joins TRBV5-1 and TRBJ2-1; TRBD2 agrees at 10 bases. J was trimmed by 5 bases and V by 4 bases; bases with no gene match: 3. The CDR3 spans 14 residues. Germline V lookup: CDR1 SGHRS, CDR2 YFSETQ. The CDR3: CASSGGLADNEQFF. In DNA form, the CDR3 reads TGCGCCAGCAGCGGAGGACTAGCGGACAATGAGCAGTTCTTC.

V and J are TRBV21-1 and TRBJ1-3; the table gives TRBD1 as D, unverified against the DNA. TRBV21-1 is deemed a pseudogene. The CDR3 totals 15 residues. The CDR3 loop is CASSKGTTSGNTIYF. Written as DNA, the CDR3 is TGTGCCAGCAGCAAAGGGACAACCTCTGGAAACACCATATATTTT.

This chain connects TRBV5-1 to TRBJ1-4; maybe TRBD1 (6 bases). Germline loops: CDR1 SGHRS, CDR2 YFSETQ. Trimming took 4 bases from V and 4 from J, leaving 11 bases between them. This CDR3 is built from 14 residues. The CDR3 is CASSADSDNEKLFF. In DNA form, the CDR3 reads TGCGCCAGCAGCGCGGACAGCGATAATGAAAAACTGTTTTTT.

This chain joins TRBV19 and TRBJ2-7; D gene ambiguous. V lost 2 bases, J lost 2 bases, and 16 bases lay in between. Germline values: CDR1 LNHDA, CDR2 SQIVND (reference sequence). There are 16 residues in the CDR3. The CDR3 region has the DNA TGTGCCAGTAGTATATGGGCCCAGACGCCCACCTACGAGCAGTACTTC. Amino acids: CASSIWAQTPTYEQYF. Full variable domain (outside the CDR3, taken from reference TRBV19 and TRBJ2-7): DGGITQSPKYLFRKEGQNVTLSCEQNLNHDAMYWYRQDPGQGLRLIYYSQIVNDFQKGDIAEGYSVSREKKESFPLTVTSAQKNPTAFYLCASSIWAQTPTYEQYFGPGTRLTVT.

The table lists this clone with a count of one. The chain joins TRBV4-2 to TRBJ1-3; D unresolved. Trimming removed 4 bases from V and 2 bases from J, with 15 bases in between. The germline gives CDR1 LGHNA, CDR2 YNFKEQ. CDR3 length: 16 residues. CDR3 coding DNA: TGTGCCAGCAGCCGCTCGAAATTCAGTGCTGGAAACACCATATATTTT. The encoded protein is CASSRSKFSAGNTIYF.

This chain joins TRBV6-2 or TRBV6-3 and TRBJ2-7; 7 bases line up with TRBD2. Unmatched junction bases numbered 5, after V lost 0 bases and J lost 3 bases. Germline CDR1 and CDR2: MNHEY and SVGEGT. The CDR3 totals 15 residues. CDR3 loop: CASSYSKWGGYEQYF. CDR3 DNA: TGTGCCAGCAGTTACTCGAAATGGGGGGGCTACGAGCAGTACTTC.

The chain has TRBV27 and TRBJ2-2; D is perhaps TRBD1 (6 bases). The CDR3 length is 14 residues. Per germline, CDR1 MNHEY and CDR2 SMNVEV (reference sequence). Trimming took off 8 bases at V and 5 bases at J, with 15 bases between the two ends. CDR3: CASSGVEGTGELFF. In DNA, the CDR3 is TGTGCCAGCTCAGGGGTCGAGGGAACCGGGGAGCTGTTTTTT.

This rearrangement joins TRBV7-2 to TRBJ1-1, with 8 nucleotides matching TRBD1. CDR1 SGHTA and CDR2 FQGNSA come from the germline V gene. After removal of 3 bases from V and 4 bases from J, the junction contained 4 bases not matched to a gene. This CDR3 comprises 14 residues. This CDR3 is CASSLDREVTEAFF. Here the CDR3 DNA reads TGTGCCAGCAGCTTGGACAGGGAGGTCACTGAAGCTTTCTTT.

V is TRBV2 and J is TRBJ1-1; D uncertain. The CDR3 has 13 amino acids. V was shortened by 0 bases and J by 7 bases, with 9 bases between the two germline ends. Germline assignment: CDR1 SNHLY and CDR2 FYNNEI. CDR3 DNA: TGTGCCAGCAGTGAAGCGGTCACAAGTGAAGCTTTCTTT. Amino acids: CASSEAVTSEAFF.

This clone was counted a few times. The chain combines TRBV6-4 with TRBJ1-5, with 9 bases lining up with TRBD1. Germline CDR1 reads MRHNA; CDR2 reads SNTAGT. After removal of 2 bases from V and 4 bases from J, the junction contained 3 bases not matched to a gene. The CDR3 is 15 residues long. In DNA, the CDR3 is TGTGCCAGCAGTGACCCGACAGGGGGAAATCAGCCCCAGCATTTT. This codes for CASSDPTGGNQPQHF.

This clone has a handful of counts. This chain connects TRBV10-1 to TRBJ2-2, with 13 positions matching TRBD2. V lost 6 bases, J lost 6 bases, and 4 bases stayed unmatched. The CDR3 spans 15 residues. Per the germline V gene, CDR1 is WNHNN and CDR2 is SYGVQD (reference sequence). The CDR3 loop is CASRSTSGRSGELFF. In nucleotides, the CDR3 is TGCGCCAGCAGATCGACTAGCGGGAGGTCCGGGGAGCTGTTTTTT.

The chain recombines TRBV20-1 with TRBJ2-7; D remains unclear. The germline V gene encodes CDR1 DFQATT and CDR2 SNEGSKA (reference sequence). V dropped 5 bases and J dropped 0 bases, with 5 bases sitting between them. The CDR3 loop spans 11 amino acids. The CDR3 region has the DNA TGCAGTGCTTACACCTCCTACGAGCAGTACTTC. It codes for CSAYTSYEQYF.

V usage is TRBV7-2 and J usage is TRBJ2-7, with 13 bases that match TRBD2. The CDR3 has 16 residues. Trimming cost V 5 bases and J 6 bases; bases outside gene matches: 10. Germline values: CDR1 SGHTA, CDR2 FQGNSA. The CDR3 DNA sequence: TGTGCCAGCAGCGCAACGGCACTAGCGGGAGGGGTCGAGCAGTACTTC. Translating gives CASSATALAGGVEQYF.

V usage is TRBV4-1 and J usage is TRBJ1-2, with 7 bases that match TRBD1. V gave up 2 bases and J gave up 4 bases; unmatched junction bases: 10. The CDR3 is 16 amino acids. The germline CDR1 and CDR2 sequences are MGHRA and YSYEKL. CDR3: CASSQSATGRGYGYTF. The CDR3 bases are TGCGCCAGCAGCCAATCTGCGACAGGGAGAGGCTATGGCTACACCTTC.

The genes are TRBV5-6 and TRBJ1-1; D ambiguous. This CDR3 comprises 14 residues. The germline gives CDR1 SGHDT, CDR2 YYEEEE. V dropped 1 base and J dropped 0 bases, with 7 bases sitting between them. CDR3 in amino acids: CASSLSRMNTEAFF. The CDR3 region has the DNA TGTGCCAGCAGCTTGTCCAGGATGAACACTGAAGCTTTCTTT.

Worth noting for this clone: Other DNA sequences in this specimen translate into the identical CDR3. This chain connects TRBV18 to TRBJ1-1, with D hard to call. Germline CDR1 and CDR2: KGHSH and LQKENI. This CDR3 spans 13 amino acids. Trimming left V 3 bases short and J 0 bases short, with 5 bases between. The DNA of the CDR3 is TGTGCCAGCTCACCCGGTTTGAACACTGAAGCTTTCTTT. Amino acids: CASSPGLNTEAFF.

The chain carries TRBV7-8 and TRBJ1-3, with no clear D. Germline V gene sequence: CDR1 SGHVS, CDR2 FQNEAQ. The CDR3 sequence is 17 residues long. V dropped 5 bases and J dropped 0 bases, with 17 bases sitting between them. The CDR3 spells CASSPRRTFLSGNTIYF. The CDR3 nucleotides are TGTGCCAGCAGCCCCCGAAGGACTTTCCTCTCTGGAAACACCATATATTTT. The complete variable domain, with remaining parts taken from reference TRBV7-8 and TRBJ1-3, reads GAGVSQSPRYKVAKRGQDVALRCDPISGHVSLFWYQQALGQGPEFLTYFQNEAQLDKSGLPSDRFFAERPEGSVSTLKIQRTQQEDSAVYLCASSPRRTFLSGNTIYFGEGSWLTVV.

The genes are TRBV7-9 and TRBJ2-5; 9 bases align to TRBD1. Per germline, CDR1 SEHNR and CDR2 FQNEAQ (reference sequence). The V gene end was trimmed by 5 bases and the J gene end by 2 bases; junction bases not matched to a gene: 9. This CDR3 contains 16 residues. The CDR3 is CASSPPDRGVQETQYF. For the CDR3, the DNA is TGTGCCAGCAGCCCTCCGGACAGGGGCGTGCAAGAGACCCAGTACTTC.

A few counts support this clone. V and J are TRBV6-1 and TRBJ2-3, with TRBD2 identical over 9 bases. The CDR3 runs to 16 residues. Germline values: CDR1 MNHNS, CDR2 SASEGT. The V gene end was trimmed by 3 bases and the J gene end by 2 bases; junction bases not matched to a gene: 6. The CDR3 DNA reads as TGTGCCAGCAGTGAGGTCCTAGCGGGAAACACAGATACGCAGTATTTT. Protein sequence: CASSEVLAGNTDTQYF.

This clone was recorded only once. The rearrangement joins TRBV9 to TRBJ2-1, with TRBD1 as a possible D gene (5 bases). The length of the CDR3 is 13 residues. Germline assignment: CDR1 SGDLS and CDR2 YYNGEE. The V end was cut by 0 bases, the J end by 5 bases, with 6 bases between. In DNA form, the CDR3 reads TGTGCCAGCAGCGTAGCAGGGCACAATGAGCAGTTCTTC. This codes for CASSVAGHNEQFF. The variable domain in full, with the rest retrieved from reference TRBV9 and TRBJ2-1, is DSGVTQTPKHLITATGQRVTLRCSPRSGDLSVYWYQQSLDQGLQFLIQYYNGEERAKGNILERFSAQQFPDLHSELNLSSLELGDSALYFCASSVAGHNEQFFGPGTRLTVL.

This sequence joins TRBV5-1 and TRBJ1-4, with 9 nucleotides matching TRBD1. Germline CDR1 reads SGHRS; CDR2 reads YFSETQ. This CDR3 spans 14 amino acids. J was trimmed by 8 bases and V by 9 bases; bases with no gene match: 11. In DNA form, the CDR3 reads TGCGCCACCAGAAGGGGGACAGGGTACGAAAAACTGTTTTTT. Translating gives CATRRGTGYEKLFF.

The CDR3 DNA reads TGTGCCAGCAGCCAAACGACTAGCTCTAACGAGCAGTACTTC. Protein product: CASSQTTSSNEQYF. The chain has TRBV14 and TRBJ2-7, with 7 bases aligning to TRBD2. J was trimmed by 5 bases and V by 2 bases; bases with no gene match: 6. Germline V lookup: CDR1 SGHDN, CDR2 FVKESK. The CDR3 is made up of 14 amino acids.

This chain connects TRBV15 to TRBJ2-3, with TRBD2 identical over 7 bases. The CDR3 consists of 17 residues. The junction had 8 bases not matched to a gene; V was cut back by 0 bases and J by 2 bases. Germline lookup yields CDR1 LNHNV and CDR2 YYDKDF (reference sequence). CDR3 loop: CATSRDRRELLTDTQYF. The CDR3 nucleotides read TGTGCCACCAGCAGAGATCGGCGGGAGCTTCTCACAGATACGCAGTATTTT.

The chain combines TRBV27 with TRBJ2-3; 7 bases map to TRBD1. CDR3 length: 14 residues. V was pared by 6 bases and J by 1 base, with 4 bases of the junction left unmatched. Looked up from germline, CDR1 is MNHEY and CDR2 is SMNVEV (reference sequence). The CDR3 nucleotides are TGTGCCAGCAGCTTAGGACAGGGCACAGATACGCAGTATTTT. This gives the protein CASSLGQGTDTQYF.

V gene TRBV3-1 (or the pseudogene TRBV3-2) combines with J gene TRBJ1-5; no clear D gene. Per germline, CDR1 LGHDT and CDR2 YNNKEL (reference sequence). V lost 1 base, J lost 7 bases, and 14 bases lay in between. The CDR3 covers 15 residues. CDR3 sequence (DNA): TGTGCCAGCAGCCAAGCATCTACCGTTCCGCAGCCCCAGCATTTT. Protein: CASSQASTVPQPQHF.